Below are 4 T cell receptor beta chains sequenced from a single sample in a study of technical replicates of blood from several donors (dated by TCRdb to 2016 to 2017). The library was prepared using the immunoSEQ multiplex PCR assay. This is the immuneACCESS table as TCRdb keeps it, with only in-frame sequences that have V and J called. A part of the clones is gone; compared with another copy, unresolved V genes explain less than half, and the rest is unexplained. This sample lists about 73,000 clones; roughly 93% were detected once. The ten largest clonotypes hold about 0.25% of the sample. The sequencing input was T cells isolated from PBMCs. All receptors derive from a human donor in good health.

For the CDR3, the DNA is TGCGCCAGCAGCTCTACGTCTTACGGGAGCTACATTCAGTACTTC. This codes for CASSSTSYGSYIQYF. The genes are TRBV5-1 and TRBJ2-4; TRBD2 is a possible D gene (6 bases). The germline V and J ends were trimmed by 3 bases and 8 bases, with 18 bases remaining between them. The CDR3 has 15 amino acids. Germline V gives CDR1 SGHRS, CDR2 YFSETQ. The full variable domain, with the rest looked up from reference TRBV5-1 and TRBJ2-4, is KAGVTQTPRYLIKTRGQQVTLSCSPISGHRSVSWYQQTPGQGLQFLFEYFSETQRNKGNFPGRFSGRQFSNSRSEMNVSTLELGDSALYLCASSSTSYGSYIQYFGAGTRLSVL.

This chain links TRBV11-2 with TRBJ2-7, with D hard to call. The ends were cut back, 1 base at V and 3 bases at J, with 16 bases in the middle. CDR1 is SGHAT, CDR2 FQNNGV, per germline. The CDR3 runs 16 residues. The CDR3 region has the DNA TGTGCCAGCAGCTTAGTTCGGGTCCACGCCCACTACGAGCAGTACTTC. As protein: CASSLVRVHAHYEQYF. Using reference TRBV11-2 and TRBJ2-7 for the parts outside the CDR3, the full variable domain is EAGVAQSPRYKIIEKRQSVAFWCNPISGHATLYWYQQILGQGPKLLIQFQNNGVVDDSQLPKDRFSAERLKGVDSTLKIQPAKLEDSAVYLCASSLVRVHAHYEQYFGPGTRLTVT.

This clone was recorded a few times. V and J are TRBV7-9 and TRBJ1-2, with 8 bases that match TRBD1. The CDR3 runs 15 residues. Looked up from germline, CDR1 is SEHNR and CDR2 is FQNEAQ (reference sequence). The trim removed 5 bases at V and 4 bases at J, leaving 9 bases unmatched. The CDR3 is CASSQREGTGYGYTF. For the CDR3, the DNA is TGTGCCAGCAGCCAAAGGGAAGGGACAGGCTATGGCTACACCTTC.

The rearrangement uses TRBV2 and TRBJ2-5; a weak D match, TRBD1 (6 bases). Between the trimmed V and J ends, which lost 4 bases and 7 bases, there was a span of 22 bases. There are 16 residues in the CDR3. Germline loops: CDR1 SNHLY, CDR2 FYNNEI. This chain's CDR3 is CASSGPGHDPGGTQYF. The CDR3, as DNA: TGTGCCAGCAGTGGACCGGGACACGACCCCGGCGGGACCCAGTACTTC. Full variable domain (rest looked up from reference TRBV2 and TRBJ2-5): EPEVTQTPSHQVTQMGQEVILRCVPISNHLYFYWYRQILGQKVEFLVSFYNNEISEKSEIFDDQFSVERPDGSNFTLKIRSTKLEDSAMYFCASSGPGHDPGGTQYFGPGTRLLVL.